This T cell receptor beta chain was documented in a study of T cells in tuberculosis. Study details: CD1B tetramers identified T cells specific for mycobacterial lipid GMM.

TCR-alpha and TCR-beta chains were sequenced unpaired. TCRdb's copy holds only in-frame clones and misses some; the assay was immunoSEQ multiplex PCR. The profile shows about 88,000 clones, approximately 90% of them singletons. After thawing and overnight rest, PBMC were stained with GMM-loaded CD1B tetramer, viability dye and anti-CD3 for sorting. The CD1B tetramers carried C32 glucose monomycolate purified from Rhodococcus equi. CD14-expressing monocytes were removed from PBMC before cryopreservation and sorting. Tetramer-negative cells, about 94,000 per donor, were also sorted. This CDR3 has 15 residues. V dropped 0 bases and J dropped 1 base, with 10 bases sitting between them. Germline V gene lookup returns CDR1 SGHNT and CDR2 YYREEE (reference sequence).

Input material: CD1b-GMM tetramer-negative cells sorted from PBMCs. V gene TRBV5-4 combines with J gene TRBJ1-1; D might be TRBD1 (6 bases). This sequence originates from an adult woman with latent tuberculosis. CDR3 amino acids: CASSLDRARNTEAFF. In DNA form, the CDR3 reads TGTGCCAGCAGCTTGGACAGGGCCCGGAACACTGAAGCTTTCTTT. The variable domain in full, completed from reference TRBV5-4 and TRBJ1-1, reads ETGVTQSPTHLIKTRGQQVTLRCSSQSGHNTVSWYQQALGQGPQFIFQYYREEENGRGNFPPRFSGLQFPNYSSELNVNALELDDSALYLCASSLDRARNTEAFFGQGTRLTVV.